This TCR beta chain was profiled in a study of T cell clusters in autoimmune cytopenias. Notes on the study in general: Primary autoimmune cytopenia patients appeared to lack physiological T cell clusters present in healthy donors.

With respect to this clonotype: Its antigen is not identified.

Germline V lookup: CDR1 SQVTM, CDR2 ANQGSEA. This CDR3 region has 15 residues. One tube held mixed TRB-A and TRB-B primer pools for touch-down PCR. One entry per CDR3 protein, without DNA, is what TCRdb gives after re-calling the multiplex PCR reads. This sample's table has about 4,900 distinct CDR3 sequences. TRB amplification used 250 ng of peripheral blood genomic DNA. The data also belong to a second study, concerning T cell repertoires in aging, cancer and after chemotherapy.

The sequencing sample was made of peripheral blood. The genes are TRBV29-1 and TRBJ2-1; the TRBD2 assignment by TCRdb is unverifiable without DNA. This TCR derives from a human donor in good health. This CDR3 reads CSVLLAGGSYNEQFF.